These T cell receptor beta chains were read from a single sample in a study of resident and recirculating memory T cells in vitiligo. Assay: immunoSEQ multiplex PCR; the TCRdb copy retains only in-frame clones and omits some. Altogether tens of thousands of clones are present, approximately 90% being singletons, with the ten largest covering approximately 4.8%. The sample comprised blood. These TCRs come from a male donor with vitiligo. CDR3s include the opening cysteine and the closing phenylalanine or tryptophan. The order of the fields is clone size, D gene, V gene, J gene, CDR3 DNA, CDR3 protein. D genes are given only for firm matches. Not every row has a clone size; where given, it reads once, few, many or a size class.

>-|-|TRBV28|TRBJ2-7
TGTGCCAGCAGTTTATCGTCGCAGACTACGTCCTACGAGCAGTACTTC
CASSLSSQTTSYEQYF
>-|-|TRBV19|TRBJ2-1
TGTGCCAGTACCCCTAGCGCGAGCTCCTACAATGAGCAGTTCTTC
CASTPSASSYNEQFF
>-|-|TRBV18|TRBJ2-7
TGTGCCAGCTCACCACTGGGGACTCCTTACGAGCAGTACTTC
CASSPLGTPYEQYF
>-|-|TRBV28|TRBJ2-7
TGTGCCAGCACCTCCCCCAAGGGGGTCTACGAGCAGTACTTC
CASTSPKGVYEQYF
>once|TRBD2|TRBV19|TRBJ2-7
TGTGCCAGTACCCCCGGACTAGCCCCTGGTGAGCAGTACTTC
CASTPGLAPGEQYF
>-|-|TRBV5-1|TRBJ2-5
TGCGCCAGCAGCTTGGGGGCAGCGGGCGGGAAAGAGACCCAGTACTTC
CASSLGAAGGKETQYF
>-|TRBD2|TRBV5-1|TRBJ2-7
TGCGCCAGCAGCTTGAAAATTGCGGGGGGCAGCTCCTACGAGCAGTACTTC
CASSLKIAGGSSYEQYF
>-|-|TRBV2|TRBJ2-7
TGTGCCAGCAGTTCCACAGGCTACGAGCAGTACTTC
CASSSTGYEQYF
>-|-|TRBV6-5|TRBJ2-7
TGTGCCAGCGGGGTTCAGGGGATTTTCTACGAGCAGTACTTC
CASGVQGIFYEQYF
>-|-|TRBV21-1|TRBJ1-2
TGTGCCAGCAGCAAAGAGCCAGGGGGCTCTGGCTACACCTTC
CASSKEPGGSGYTF
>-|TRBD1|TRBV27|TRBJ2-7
TGTGCCAGCAGTTTAGGCCCCTCAACAGGGGGCCTTGCCTACGAGCAGTACTTC
CASSLGPSTGGLAYEQYF
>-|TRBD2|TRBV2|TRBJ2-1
TGTGCCAGCAGTATAGCGGGATACAATGAGCAGTTCTTC
CASSIAGYNEQFF
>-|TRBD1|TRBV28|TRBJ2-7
TGTGCCAGCAGTTTGGGACAGAATGATTACTACGAGCAGTACTTC
CASSLGQNDYYEQYF
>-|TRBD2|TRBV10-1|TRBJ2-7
TGCGCCAGCAGTGAAACTAGCGGCCCCCTGGGGCAGTACTTC
CASSETSGPLGQYF
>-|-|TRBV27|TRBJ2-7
TGTGCCAGCAGCCCCGGAGGGTTTGGCAACGAGCAGTACTTC
CASSPGGFGNEQYF
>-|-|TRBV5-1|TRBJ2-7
TGCGCCAGCAGCCCCAGGGTTGTAGGCTACGAGCAGTACTTC
CASSPRVVGYEQYF
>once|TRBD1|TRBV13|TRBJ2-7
TGTGCCAGCAGCCCCGGGACAGGATCCTACGAGCAGTACTTC
CASSPGTGSYEQYF
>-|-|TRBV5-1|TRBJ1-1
TGCGCCAGCAGCTTTGACAGATCGAACACTGAAGCTTTCTTT
CASSFDRSNTEAFF
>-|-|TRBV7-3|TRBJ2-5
TGTGCCAGCAGCTCGCCGGGACCTAGGGAGGAGGCCCAGTACTTC
CASSSPGPREEAQYF
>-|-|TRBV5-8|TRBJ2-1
TGTGCCAGCAGCTTGTCGGGGGTTGGTGAGCAGTTCTTC
CASSLSGVGEQFF
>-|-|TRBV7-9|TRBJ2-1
TGTGCCAGCAGCTTTTCGGAGCGAACCTACAATGAGCAATTCTTC
CASSFSERTYNEQFF
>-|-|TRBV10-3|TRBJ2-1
TGTGCCATCGCCCCCCGGGACTGCAATGAGCAGTTCTTC
CAIAPRDCNEQFF
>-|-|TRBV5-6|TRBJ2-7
TGTGCCAGCAGTCGGACTGGGCGCGAGCAGTACTTC
CASSRTGREQYF
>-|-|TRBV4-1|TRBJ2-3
TGCGCCAGCAGCCTTCCGGAGTTCCCTAGCACAGATACGCAGTATTTT
CASSLPEFPSTDTQYF